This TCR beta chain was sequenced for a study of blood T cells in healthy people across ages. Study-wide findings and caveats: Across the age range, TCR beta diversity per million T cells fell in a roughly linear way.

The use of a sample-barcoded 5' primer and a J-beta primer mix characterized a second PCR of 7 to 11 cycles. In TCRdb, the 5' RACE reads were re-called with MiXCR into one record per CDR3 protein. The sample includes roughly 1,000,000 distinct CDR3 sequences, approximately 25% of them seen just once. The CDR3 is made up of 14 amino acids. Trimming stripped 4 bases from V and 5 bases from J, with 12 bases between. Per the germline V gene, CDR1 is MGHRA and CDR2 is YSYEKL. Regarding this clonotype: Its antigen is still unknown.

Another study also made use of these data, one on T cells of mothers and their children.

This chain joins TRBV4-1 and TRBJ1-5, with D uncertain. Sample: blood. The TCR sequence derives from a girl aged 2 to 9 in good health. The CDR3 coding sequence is TGCGCCAGCAGCCCCAAGGTTATCGATCAGCCCCAGCATTTT. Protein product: CASSPKVIDQPQHF.